This T cell receptor (beta chain) is from a study of blood T cell repertoires in COVID-19. Study summary: Sites across the United States, Italy and Spain contributed samples from acute and convalescent COVID-19. T cells, B-cell-depleted T cells, or PBMCs supplied cDNA or gDNA.

While infection was still active, Seattle patients were enrolled and then followed longitudinally. In the authors' workflow: Estimation of nucleated cell counts was performed using reference gene primer amplification. Repertoires were generated with immunoSEQ multiplex PCR, while TCRdb's copy carries only in-frame clones and drops some. The DNA was the basis for D and trimming; V, J and clone size are from that table. The sample has some 270,000 clones, about 82% seen once. V dropped 2 bases and J dropped 8 bases, with 13 bases sitting between them. CDR3 length: 14 amino acids. CDR1 is SGHRS and CDR2 is YFSETQ in the germline V gene.

This clonotype was sampled from a woman older than 75 with COVID-19, enrolled during active disease. Material: peripheral blood. This chain connects TRBV5-1 to TRBJ1-4, with D possibly being TRBD1 (6 bases). CDR3 sequence: CASSLQGLQEKLFF. CDR3 DNA: TGCGCCAGCAGCTTACAGGGTCTCCAGGAAAAACTGTTTTTT.